This T cell receptor beta chain was profiled in a study of graft-versus-host responses after intestinal transplantation. This CDR3 spans 15 amino acids. Trimming pared 0 bases from V and 3 bases from J, leaving 6 bases between. Germline loops: CDR1 SEHNR, CDR2 FQNEAQ (reference sequence). Clones were sequenced by immunoSEQ multiplex PCR, and TCRdb holds only the in-frame ones, with some missing. The data show under 25,000 clones, roughly 86% seen once. On this clone: This sample includes further DNA sequences coding for the same CDR3.

This rearrangement joins TRBV7-9 to TRBJ2-6; no firm D call. The receptor was isolated from a human patient who received an intestinal transplant, so some T cells may come from the graft donor. The specimen comprised bone marrow, sampled about 130 days after transplant. The CDR3 is CASSLATLGANVLTF. The CDR3 DNA reads as TGTGCCAGCAGCTTAGCAACGCTTGGGGCCAACGTCCTGACTTTC.